The sequence of this TCR beta chain was determined in a study of identical twins. In this sample, this clonotype turned up many times. This CDR3 has 15 residues. V lost 3 bases, J lost 0 bases, and 9 bases lay in between. Germline-derived CDR1 and CDR2 are MGHRA and YSYEKL. TCRdb processed the 5' RACE reads anew with MiXCR; each CDR3 protein has one entry. The table records 500,000 to 600,000 distinct CDR3 sequences, about 20% of them present only once. This sample also appeared in a second study, on T cells expressing NK-cell markers. This second study says: The authors restricted sorting to alpha-beta TCR T cells with an anti-gamma-delta TCR antibody in several experiments.

V gene TRBV4-1 combines with J gene TRBJ1-3; D remains unclear. This TCR was sampled from a woman aged 18-29 years in good health. Material for sequencing was CD4+ T cells sorted from blood. In nucleotides, the CDR3 is TGCGCCAGCAGCCAGGGCACCAACTCTGGAAACACCATATATTTT. Amino acid sequence: CASSQGTNSGNTIYF.